Sequencing of this TCR beta chain was carried out in a study of PD-1 blockade in classical Hodgkin lymphoma. Whole-study results and caveats: The study found that TCR diversity rose significantly by C4D1 in CD4+ but not CD8+ cells. Before treatment, TCR diversity in newly diagnosed patients was reportedly lower than in healthy donors.

This clone counts as medium-sized (0.01 to 0.1%). Its antigen is currently unknown. This table comes from immunoSEQ multiplex PCR, and its TCRdb copy is limited to in-frame clones, with some not included. The table shows tens of thousands of clones, with roughly 90% occurring only once. Specified time point: cycle 4 day 1 (C4D1), after six to seven weeks of nivolumab. Every one of the patients relapsed after autologous stem cell transplantation (brentuximab vedotin exposure was variable). Trimming removed 3 bases at V and 1 base at J, with 8 bases between. Germline loops: CDR1 SGHNT, CDR2 YYREEE (reference sequence). CDR3 length: 15 amino acids.

The starting material was peripheral blood mononuclear cells (PBMCs), obtained before the fourth cycle of nivolumab. The sequence derives from a human donor with classical Hodgkin lymphoma. V and J are TRBV5-4 and TRBJ2-6; D gene uncertain. CDR3 coding DNA: TGTGCCAGCAGCTCGTTGGAGTCTGGGGCCAACGTCCTGACTTTC. Protein sequence: CASSSLESGANVLTF.